Many counts were recorded for the clone carrying this T cell receptor (beta chain). Its antigen remains unidentified. This sample stems from a study of molecular identifiers for immune sequencing clone quantification. The authors gated naive CD8 T cells as CD8+CD4-CCR7+CD45RA+ for sorting. Each CDR3 protein gets one entry after TCRdb re-called the PCR reads with MiXCR. Among some 590,000 distinct CDR3 sequences, over 25% were seen once, and the ten largest hold about 0.81%. Study results and caveats: Barcode collisions between identical TCR molecules could shrink estimates of highly expanded clone sizes. Effector cells had over 98% of their molecules in clones above 20 RNA copies, while naive cells had under 1%. One cell's worth of spiked Jurkat TCR RNA was reportedly detectable among about a million naive cells.

The CDR3 is 19 residues long. Germline values: CDR1 PRHDT, CDR2 FYEKMQ (reference sequence). Trimming took 4 bases from V and 0 from J; bases not matched to a gene: 16. Sequencing input: naive CD8+ T cells from blood, with Jurkat cell RNA spiked in. The sample's subset: FACS-sorted CD8+CD4-CCR7+CD45RA+ naive T cells. The genes are TRBV13 and TRBJ2-3, with TRBD1 matching 7 bases. This clonotype was obtained from a human donor in good health. Some libraries in this study had Jurkat cell RNA spiked in. Written as DNA, the CDR3 is TGTGCCAGCAGCTCCGCCATGCGACAGGGACCCCTTAGCACAGATACGCAGTATTTT. This sequence encodes CASSSAMRQGPLSTDTQYF.